Listed here is a single T cell receptor beta chain. Trimming cost V 4 bases and J 8 bases, with 14 bases left between them. The CDR3 length is 14 residues. CDR1 and CDR2 (germline): MGHRA, YSYEKL. The data stem from a study of blood T cell repertoires in COVID-19. As for the study in general: Sites in the United States, Italy and Spain provided acute and convalescent COVID-19 samples.

Clinical histories supplied by participants themselves formed the basis of cohort assignment. Among Cohort 3 donors, those recovered had two negative PCRs, clearance, or symptom resolution. The authors' processing: Amplification with reference gene primers provided the estimates of nucleated cell counts. Repertoires were generated with immunoSEQ multiplex PCR, while TCRdb's copy carries only in-frame clones and drops some. That table gives V, J and clone size, and the DNA gave D and trimming. The sample consists of over 200,000 clones, 87% of them appearing once. This TCR came from a young man who had recovered from COVID-19. Material: PBMCs or T cells enriched from blood (not recorded which). The V call is TRBV4-1, the J call TRBJ1-4; D call uncertain. CDR3 loop: CASSRNREGEKLFF. CDR3 sequence (DNA): TGCGCCAGCAGCCGGAACCGGGAAGGGGAAAAACTGTTTTTT.